This TCR beta chain was observed in a study of OX40 agonist ivuxolimab in advanced cancers. Study-wide context: Hepatocellular carcinoma, melanoma, renal cell or head and neck cancer was diagnosed in the dose-escalation patients. Study-wide results and caveats: Among the nonresponders, some also had low normalized T-cell clonal expansion. CD4+ T cells averaged fewer expanded clones than CD8+ T cells.

V shed 4 bases and J shed 1 base, with 11 bases lying between them. CDR3 length: 14 amino acids. Germline V lookup: CDR1 SGHDN, CDR2 FVKESK. Clones were sequenced by immunoSEQ multiplex PCR, and TCRdb holds only the in-frame ones, with some missing. The sample includes 70,000 to 95,000 clones, around 84% seen only once; the top ten take roughly 1.9%. As to this clone: Antigen unknown.

This clonotype originated in an adult with an advanced solid tumor such as melanoma, head and neck, liver or kidney cancer. This chain uses TRBV14 with TRBJ2-7; D not certain. The material sequenced was CD4+ or CD8+ T cells sorted from blood, taken in a trial of the OX40 agonist ivuxolimab. The CDR3 DNA sequence: TGTGCCAGCAGCCCCAGTCCCGGTTCCTACGAGCAGTACTTC. Its translation: CASSPSPGSYEQYF.